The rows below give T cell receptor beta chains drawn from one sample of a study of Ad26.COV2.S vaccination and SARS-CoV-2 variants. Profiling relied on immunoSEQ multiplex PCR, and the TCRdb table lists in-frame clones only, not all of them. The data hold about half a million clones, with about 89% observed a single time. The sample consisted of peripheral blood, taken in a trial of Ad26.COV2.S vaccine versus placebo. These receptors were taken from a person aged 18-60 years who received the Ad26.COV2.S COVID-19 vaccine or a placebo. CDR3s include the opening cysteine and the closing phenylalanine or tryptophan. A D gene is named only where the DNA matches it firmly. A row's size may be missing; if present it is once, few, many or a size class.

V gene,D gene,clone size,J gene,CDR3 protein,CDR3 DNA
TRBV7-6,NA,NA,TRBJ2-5,CASSASGLLGTQYF,TGTGCCAGCTCGGCCAGTGGGCTTCTTGGGACCCAGTACTTC
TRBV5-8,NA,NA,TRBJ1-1,CASSLNEGTPTGTEAFF,TGTGCCAGCAGCTTGAATGAAGGGACACCGACGGGCACTGAAGCTTTCTTT
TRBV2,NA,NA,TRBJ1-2,CASTWSPNQGYTF,TGTGCCAGCACCTGGAGCCCAAACCAGGGCTACACCTTC
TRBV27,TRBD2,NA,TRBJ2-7,CASSFGAPSGSYEQYF,TGTGCCAGCAGTTTTGGGGCACCTAGCGGGTCTTACGAGCAGTACTTC
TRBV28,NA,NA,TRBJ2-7,CASSLGRIYEQYF,TGTGCCAGCAGTTTGGGGCGGATCTACGAGCAGTACTTC
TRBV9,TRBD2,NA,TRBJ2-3,CASSVGISGRDTQYF,TGTGCCAGCAGCGTAGGCATTAGCGGGCGCGATACGCAGTATTTT
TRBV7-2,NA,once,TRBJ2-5,CASSLLGETQYF,TGTGCCAGCAGCTTATTAGGAGAGACCCAGTACTTC
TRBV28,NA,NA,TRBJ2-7,CASGESGYEQYF,TGTGCCAGCGGAGAGAGTGGGTACGAGCAGTACTTC
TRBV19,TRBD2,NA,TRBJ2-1,CASSIWTSSYNEQFF,TGTGCCAGTAGTATCTGGACTAGCTCCTACAATGAGCAGTTCTTC
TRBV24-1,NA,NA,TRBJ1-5,CATSRDSNQPQHF,TGTGCCACCAGCAGGGACAGCAATCAGCCCCAGCATTTT
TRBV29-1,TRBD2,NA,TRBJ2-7,CSVRLAGGTYEQYF,TGCAGCGTAAGACTAGCGGGAGGTACCTACGAGCAGTACTTC
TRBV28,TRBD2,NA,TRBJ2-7,CASSLAGGSSYEQYF,TGTGCCAGCAGTTTGGCGGGAGGGAGCTCCTACGAGCAGTACTTC
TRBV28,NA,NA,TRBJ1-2,CASSIHRGYTF,TGTGCCAGCAGCATACATCGGGGCTACACCTTC
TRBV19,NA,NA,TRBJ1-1,CASSIDLTGAHTEAFF,TGTGCCAGTAGTATAGATCTAACGGGGGCTCACACTGAAGCTTTCTTT
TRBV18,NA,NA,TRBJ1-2,CASSPEGLAFSYGYTF,TGTGCCAGCTCACCTGAGGGTCTTGCCTTTTCTTATGGCTACACCTTC
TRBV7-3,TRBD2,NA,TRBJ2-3,CASSLRESGVSTDTQYF,TGTGCCAGCAGCTTAAGGGAAAGCGGGGTTAGCACAGATACGCAGTATTTT
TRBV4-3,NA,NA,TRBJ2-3,CASSQGGTSTDTQYF,TGCGCCAGCAGCCAAGGTGGGACTAGCACAGATACGCAGTATTTT
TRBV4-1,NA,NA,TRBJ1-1,CASSQDQARMNTEAFF,TGCGCCAGCAGCCAAGATCAGGCACGGATGAACACTGAAGCTTTCTTT
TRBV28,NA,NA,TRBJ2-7,CASTGRLVPSQYF,TGTGCCAGCACCGGTAGACTAGTTCCTTCGCAGTACTTC
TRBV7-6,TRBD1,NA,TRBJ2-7,CASSLARDRGHEQYF,TGTGCCAGCAGCTTAGCCCGGGACAGGGGCCACGAGCAGTACTTC
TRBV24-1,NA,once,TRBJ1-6,CATSEGTNSPLHF,TGTGCCACCAGTGAGGGCACTAATTCACCCCTCCACTTT
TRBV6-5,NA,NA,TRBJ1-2,CASARTANYGYTF,TGTGCCAGCGCTAGGACAGCTAACTATGGCTACACCTTC
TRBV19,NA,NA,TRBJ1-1,CASSPRKTSNTEAFF,TGTGCCAGTAGTCCCCGGAAAACCTCGAACACTGAAGCTTTCTTT
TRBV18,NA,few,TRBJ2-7,CASSPRGRGRHEQYF,TGTGCCAGCTCACCACGGGGTAGGGGACGACACGAGCAGTACTTC
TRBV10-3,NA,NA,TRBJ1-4,CAISDLDPSGKLFF,TGTGCCATCAGTGACCTCGATCCATCCGGGAAACTGTTTTTT
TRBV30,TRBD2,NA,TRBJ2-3,CAWTGARTSGVTDTQYF,TGTGCCTGGACGGGAGCCCGGACTAGCGGGGTAACAGATACGCAGTATTTT
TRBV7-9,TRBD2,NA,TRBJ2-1,CASSKKDFPSGGYNEQFF,TGTGCCAGCAGCAAGAAAGACTTCCCTAGCGGGGGCTACAATGAGCAGTTCTTC
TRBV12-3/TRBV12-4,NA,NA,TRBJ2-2,CATRGGTGELFF,TGTGCCACCCGGGGCGGCACCGGGGAGCTGTTTTTT
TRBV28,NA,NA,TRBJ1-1,CASRPSGKNTEAFF,TGTGCCAGCAGACCCTCCGGGAAGAACACTGAAGCTTTCTTT
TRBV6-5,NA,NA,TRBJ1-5,CASSLGYSNQPQHF,TGTGCCAGCAGCCTAGGATATAGCAATCAGCCCCAGCATTTT
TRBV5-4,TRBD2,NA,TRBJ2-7,CASSLRLAGTYEQYF,TGTGCCAGCAGCTTAAGACTAGCGGGGACCTACGAGCAGTACTTC
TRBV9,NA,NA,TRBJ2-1,CASSVGGDNNEQFF,TGTGCCAGCAGCGTCGGGGGAGACAACAATGAGCAGTTCTTC
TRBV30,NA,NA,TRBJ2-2,CAWNPMLTGELFF,TGTGCCTGGAACCCGATGCTGACCGGGGAGCTGTTTTTT
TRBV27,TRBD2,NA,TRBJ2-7,CASSPLVSGGSYEQYF,TGTGCCAGCAGTCCACTTGTGAGCGGGGGATCCTACGAGCAGTACTTC
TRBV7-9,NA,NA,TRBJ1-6,CASSLTGLNSPLHF,TGTGCCAGCAGCCTGACAGGTCTTAATTCACCCCTCCACTTT
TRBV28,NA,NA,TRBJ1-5,CASSSPTVVQPQHF,TGTGCCAGCAGTTCCCCGACAGTTGTTCAGCCCCAGCATTTT
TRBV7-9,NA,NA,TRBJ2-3,CASSLVGVSTDTQYF,TGTGCCAGCAGCTTAGTAGGGGTGAGCACAGATACGCAGTATTTT
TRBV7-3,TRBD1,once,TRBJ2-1,CASSLEGQGYNEQFF,TGTGCCAGCAGCTTAGAGGGACAGGGCTACAATGAGCAGTTCTTC
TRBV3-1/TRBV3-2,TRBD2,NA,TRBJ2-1,CASSPSSLLAGGHNEQFF,TGTGCCAGCAGCCCCTCGAGTCTCCTAGCGGGGGGGCACAATGAGCAGTTCTTC
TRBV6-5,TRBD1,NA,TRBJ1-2,CASRRTGATLYGYTF,TGTGCCAGCAGAAGGACAGGCGCGACGTTGTATGGCTACACCTTC
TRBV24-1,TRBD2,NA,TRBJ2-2,CATSRGLTNTGELFF,TGTGCCACCAGTAGGGGACTAACGAACACCGGGGAGCTGTTTTTT
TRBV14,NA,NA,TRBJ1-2,CASSQDGRNYGYTF,TGTGCCAGCAGCCAGGACGGGAGGAACTATGGCTACACCTTC
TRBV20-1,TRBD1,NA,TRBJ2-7,CRGQGAYEQYF,TGCAGAGGACAGGGGGCTTACGAGCAGTACTTC
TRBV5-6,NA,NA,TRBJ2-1,CASSLPGGPSYNEQFF,TGTGCCAGCAGCTTACCCGGGGGGCCCTCCTACAATGAGCAGTTCTTC
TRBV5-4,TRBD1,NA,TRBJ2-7,CASSLQGAVYEQYF,TGTGCCAGCAGCTTACAGGGGGCGGTTTACGAGCAGTACTTC
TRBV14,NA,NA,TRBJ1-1,CASSQRQVMNTEAFF,TGTGCCAGCAGCCAACGACAGGTCATGAACACTGAAGCTTTCTTT